This is a list of T cell receptor beta chains from one sample in a study of blood T cell repertoires in COVID-19. The repertoire was sequenced with immunoSEQ multiplex PCR; TCRdb's copy has only in-frame clones and lacks some. The data contain about 52,000 clones, about 80% of them singletons. The sequencing sample was made of peripheral blood. Source of these receptors: a man aged 65 to 85 with active COVID-19. Both conserved end residues are part of each CDR3. Fields, in order: clone size, J gene, V gene, D gene, CDR3 protein, CDR3 DNA. The D gene is left open where the match is weak. Clone size is given for some rows only: seen once, a few or many times, or a class if the clone is expanded.

>NA|TRBJ1-5|TRBV2|TRBD1
CASTKQGARNQPQHF
TGTGCCAGCACCAAACAGGGGGCGCGCAATCAGCCCCAGCATTTT
>NA|TRBJ2-2|TRBV7-2|TRBD2
CASSPYGGGTGELFF
TGTGCCAGCAGCCCTTATGGGGGGGGAACCGGGGAGCTGTTTTTT
>once|TRBJ2-2|TRBV10-3|NA
CASGSEQAGELFF
TGTGCCAGCGGGTCGGAGCAGGCCGGGGAGCTGTTTTTT
>once|TRBJ2-1|TRBV6-2/TRBV6-3|NA
CASSYVQEANEQFF
TGTGCCAGCAGTTACGTTCAGGAGGCCAATGAGCAGTTCTTC
>NA|TRBJ2-3|TRBV7-8|TRBD2
CASSLSGGRRADTQYF
TGTGCCAGCAGCCTTAGCGGGGGGAGGCGGGCAGATACGCAGTATTTT
>once|TRBJ2-1|TRBV7-2|TRBD1
CASSSGWGQGVYNEQFF
TGTGCCAGCAGCTCAGGATGGGGACAGGGGGTTTACAATGAGCAGTTCTTC
>NA|TRBJ2-1|TRBV18|TRBD2
CASSPSLRGGSYNEQFF
TGTGCCAGCTCACCGTCTCTGCGGGGGGGCTCCTACAATGAGCAGTTCTTC
>NA|TRBJ1-2|TRBV19|TRBD1
CASTSRRDRGYTF
TGTGCCAGTACCTCACGCCGGGACAGAGGCTACACCTTC
>NA|TRBJ2-5|TRBV12-3/TRBV12-4|TRBD2
CASILAGVGTQYF
TGTGCCAGCATACTAGCGGGGGTAGGGACCCAGTACTTC
>NA|TRBJ2-2|TRBV27|TRBD1
CASSLRTGVRELFF
TGTGCCAGCAGTTTAAGAACAGGGGTTCGGGAGCTGTTTTTT
>NA|TRBJ2-3|TRBV7-3|TRBD1
CASSPPGGRDTQYF
TGTGCCAGCAGCCCCCCAGGGGGAAGGGATACGCAGTATTTT
>NA|TRBJ2-3|TRBV4-3|NA
CATSWGGESTDTQYF
TGCGCCACCTCCTGGGGCGGGGAAAGCACAGATACGCAGTATTTT
>NA|TRBJ1-5|TRBV24-1|NA
CATSDAGQPNQPQHF
TGTGCCACCAGTGACGCTGGACAGCCCAATCAGCCCCAGCATTTT
>NA|TRBJ2-3|TRBV3-1/TRBV3-2|TRBD1
CASSLRTGTDTQYF
TGTGCCAGCAGTCTCCGGACAGGGACAGATACGCAGTATTTT
>NA|TRBJ2-6|TRBV18|NA
CASSPPNRARSGANVLTF
TGTGCCAGCTCACCACCAAACAGGGCCCGCTCTGGGGCCAACGTCCTGACTTTC
>NA|TRBJ1-2|TRBV30|NA
CAWSAGLYGYTF
TGTGCCTGGAGTGCAGGGCTCTATGGCTACACCTTC
>NA|TRBJ2-7|TRBV6-2/TRBV6-3|TRBD1
CASRYRTGPNYEQYF
TGTGCCAGCAGGTACCGGACAGGCCCGAACTACGAGCAGTACTTC
>NA|TRBJ2-1|TRBV7-3|TRBD2
CASSLNGGSNEQFF
TGTGCCAGCAGCTTAAACGGGGGGTCCAATGAGCAGTTCTTC
>NA|TRBJ2-7|TRBV30|NA
CAWAPGRGYEQYF
TGTGCCTGGGCCCCCGGTCGGGGATACGAGCAGTACTTC
>NA|TRBJ2-1|TRBV4-1|TRBD1
CASSQVANRGNEQFF
TGCGCCAGCAGCCAAGTAGCTAACAGGGGGAATGAGCAGTTCTTC
>NA|TRBJ2-3|TRBV7-2|TRBD2
CASSFSSGVTDTQYF
TGTGCCAGCAGCTTTTCTAGCGGGGTCACAGATACGCAGTATTTT
>NA|TRBJ1-2|TRBV29-1|TRBD1
CSVGDRNYGYTF
TGCAGCGTTGGGGACAGAAACTATGGCTACACCTTC
>NA|TRBJ1-3|TRBV7-9|NA
CASSRSGNTIYF
TGTGCCAGCAGCCGGTCTGGAAACACCATATATTTT
>NA|TRBJ1-5|TRBV19|NA
CASYSGKGNQPQHF
TGTGCCAGCTACAGCGGGAAGGGCAATCAGCCCCAGCATTTT
>few|TRBJ1-3|TRBV4-3|NA
CASSQGQASGNTIYF
TGCGCCAGCAGCCAAGGACAAGCCTCTGGAAACACCATATATTTT
>few|TRBJ2-7|TRBV27|TRBD2
CASSLGGGPYEQYF
TGTGCCAGCAGTTTAGGGGGGGGACCCTACGAGCAGTACTTC
>NA|TRBJ2-3|TRBV3-1/TRBV3-2|NA
CASSQDSARTQYF
TGTGCCAGCAGCCAGGACAGCGCAAGGACGCAGTATTTT
>NA|TRBJ1-5|TRBV29-1|TRBD1
CSIGQGDQPQHF
TGCAGCATAGGACAGGGGGATCAGCCCCAGCATTTT
>once|TRBJ1-1|TRBV9|NA
CASSVGSGMNTEAFF
TGTGCCAGCAGCGTAGGGTCGGGAATGAACACTGAAGCTTTCTTT
>NA|TRBJ2-7|TRBV19|NA
CASSISQRTAEQYF
TGTGCCAGTAGTATTTCCCAGCGGACCGCCGAGCAGTACTTC
>NA|TRBJ1-2|TRBV5-8|NA
CASVARRGGYTF
TGTGCCAGCGTAGCACGCAGGGGTGGCTACACCTTC
>NA|TRBJ1-1|TRBV3-1/TRBV3-2|TRBD1
CASQGQGMNTEAFF
TGTGCCAGCCAGGGACAGGGGATGAACACTGAAGCTTTCTTT
>NA|TRBJ2-2|TRBV7-8|NA
CASGADLNTGELFF
TGTGCCAGCGGGGCGGACCTGAACACCGGGGAGCTGTTTTTT
>NA|TRBJ1-6|TRBV18|TRBD1
CASSVLPGQGASPLHF
TGTGCCAGCTCAGTACTACCGGGACAGGGGGCTTCACCCCTCCACTTT
>NA|TRBJ2-7|TRBV6-5|NA
CASSYSIQGYEQYF
TGTGCCAGCAGTTACTCGATCCAGGGTTACGAGCAGTACTTC
>NA|TRBJ2-7|TRBV10-1|NA
CASSVVSDSYEQYF
TGCGCCAGCAGTGTGGTGAGTGACTCCTACGAGCAGTACTTC
>NA|TRBJ1-1|TRBV4-3|TRBD1
CASSQGLSARGDEAFF
TGCGCCAGCAGCCAAGGTTTATCAGCCAGGGGGGATGAAGCTTTCTTT
>once|TRBJ2-1|TRBV4-1|TRBD1
CASSQRGGYEQFF
TGCGCCAGCAGCCAAAGAGGGGGCTATGAGCAGTTCTTC
>NA|TRBJ2-3|TRBV3-1/TRBV3-2|TRBD2
CASSHGTSGGTDTQYF
TGTGCCAGCAGCCACGGGACTAGCGGGGGGACAGATACGCAGTATTTT
>NA|TRBJ2-7|TRBV11-3|TRBD1
CASSSWDSYEQYF
TGTGCCAGCAGCTCCTGGGACAGTTACGAGCAGTACTTC
>NA|TRBJ1-6|TRBV7-2|NA
CASSLSQNNSPLHF
TGTGCCAGCAGCTTATCACAGAATAATTCACCCCTCCACTTT
>NA|TRBJ1-1|TRBV10-3|NA
CAINREGSTEAFF
TGTGCCATCAATCGAGAGGGATCCACTGAAGCTTTCTTT
>NA|TRBJ2-2|TRBV7-9|NA
CASSLESRGQGELFF
TGTGCCAGCAGCTTAGAATCGCGGGGACAGGGGGAGCTGTTTTTT
>NA|TRBJ2-2|TRBV30|NA
CAWMPGHRTGELFF
TGTGCCTGGATGCCGGGACATCGGACCGGGGAGCTGTTTTTT
>NA|TRBJ2-1|TRBV3-1/TRBV3-2|TRBD2
CASSPAGTRRYSRYNEQFF
TGTGCCAGCAGCCCAGCGGGGACTCGACGATACTCACGATACAATGAGCAGTTCTTC
>NA|TRBJ1-5|TRBV6-2/TRBV6-3|TRBD1
CASSRQGADYSNQPQHF
TGTGCCAGCAGCCGACAGGGGGCAGATTATAGCAATCAGCCCCAGCATTTT
>NA|TRBJ2-3|TRBV7-8|NA
CASSSSVDTQYF
TGTGCCAGCAGCTCTAGCGTAGATACGCAGTATTTT
>NA|TRBJ2-1|TRBV7-2|NA
CASSLGLDNEQFF
TGTGCCAGCAGCTTAGGGCTGGACAATGAGCAGTTCTTC
>NA|TRBJ1-2|TRBV27|TRBD1
CASSFRGLNGYTF
TGTGCCAGCAGTTTTAGGGGGCTGAATGGCTACACCTTC
>NA|TRBJ1-5|TRBV19|TRBD1
CASSPPPGQGLYSNQPQHF
TGTGCCAGTAGTCCTCCCCCCGGACAGGGGCTTTATAGCAATCAGCCCCAGCATTTT
>NA|TRBJ1-1|TRBV29-1|TRBD1
CSVDNQGAVRAEAFF
TGCAGCGTCGACAACCAGGGGGCCGTTCGGGCTGAAGCTTTCTTT
>NA|TRBJ1-5|TRBV2|NA
CASSPTVQPQHF
TGTGCCAGCAGCCCTACAGTTCAGCCCCAGCATTTT
>NA|TRBJ2-1|TRBV6-5|NA
CASRSTYNEQFF
TGTGCCAGCAGATCCACCTACAATGAGCAGTTCTTC
>few|TRBJ2-7|TRBV4-1|NA
CASSQVQGVGEQYF
TGCGCCAGCAGCCAAGTACAGGGAGTCGGCGAGCAGTACTTC